Listed here are 8 T cell receptor beta chains from one sample, sequenced in a study of blood T cell repertoires in COVID-19 (dated by TCRdb to the early 2020s). Library method: the immunoSEQ multiplex PCR assay. TCRdb obtained this table from immuneACCESS and retained in-frame rearrangements with V and J assigned. These tables miss some clones; where compared with another copy, unresolved V genes account for less than half of the shortfall, and the remainder is unexplained. Here the sample has about 140,000 clones; 76% occur a single time. The ten largest clonotypes hold around 4.2% of the sample. The sequenced sample was peripheral blood. All receptors derive from a woman aged 80 or over with active or convalescent COVID-19.

This clone has just one count. The chain combines TRBV16 with TRBJ1-2; D not certain. CDR1 is KGHSY and CDR2 is FQNENV in the germline V gene. Trimming shortened V by 2 bases and J by 6 bases, and 4 bases separated the two germline ends. The CDR3 is 11 amino acids. CDR3 bases: TGTGCCAGCAGCCAAACTCATGGCTACACCTTC. This translates into CASSQTHGYTF.

V and J are TRBV28 and TRBJ1-3; no reliable D call. Germline CDR1 reads MDHEN; CDR2 reads SYDVKM. Trimming removed 9 bases at V and 1 base at J, with 13 bases between. This CDR3 is built from 14 residues. CDR3 sequence: CASVVPGSGNTIYF. The CDR3 region has the DNA TGTGCCAGTGTGGTCCCGGGGTCTGGAAACACCATATATTTT. The whole variable domain, remainder taken from reference TRBV28 and TRBJ1-3, is DVKVTQSSRYLVKRTGEKVFLECVQDMDHENMFWYRQDPGLGLRLIYFSYDVKMKEKGDIPEGYSVSREKKERFSLILESASTNQTSMYLCASVVPGSGNTIYFGEGSWLTVV.

This clone was seen once. The V call is TRBV2, the J call TRBJ2-5; TRBD1 aligns across 7 bases. CDR1 is SNHLY, CDR2 FYNNEI, per germline. Trimming took 5 bases from V and 4 from J; bases not matched to a gene: 10. The CDR3 covers 15 residues. CDR3: CASSQGQVTRETQYF. In DNA form, the CDR3 reads TGTGCCAGCAGTCAAGGACAGGTCACTCGAGAGACCCAGTACTTC.

In nucleotides, the CDR3 is TGTGCCAGCAGCGGGTCGACAGGATATAATTCACCCCTCCACTTT. Residues: CASSGSTGYNSPLHF. V usage is TRBV7-9 and J usage is TRBJ1-6, with TRBD1 as a possible D gene (6 bases). CDR1 is SEHNR and CDR2 is FQNEAQ in the germline V gene (reference sequence). Trimming pared 5 bases from V and 4 bases from J, leaving 12 bases between. The length of the CDR3 is 15 residues.

V gene TRBV9 combines with J gene TRBJ2-2; TRBD2 might be the D (6 bases). The CDR3 sequence is 15 residues long. V dropped 1 base and J dropped 0 bases, with 7 bases sitting between them. Germline V lookup: CDR1 SGDLS, CDR2 YYNGEE. CDR3 amino acids: CASSVSGANTGELFF. The CDR3 bases are TGTGCCAGCAGCGTATCGGGGGCGAACACCGGGGAGCTGTTTTTT.

This chain joins TRBV5-1 and TRBJ2-3, with D perhaps matching TRBD2 (5 bases). The ends were cut back, 6 bases at V and 1 base at J, with 6 bases in the middle. The length of the CDR3 is 12 residues. Germline lookup yields CDR1 SGHRS and CDR2 YFSETQ. CDR3 region: CASMEGTDTQYF. The CDR3 coding sequence is TGCGCCAGCATGGAGGGCACAGATACGCAGTATTTT.

The V call is TRBV20-1, the J call TRBJ1-4; D unresolved. Germline assignment: CDR1 DFQATT and CDR2 SNEGSKA (reference sequence). The CDR3 length is 11 residues. V lost 4 bases and J 10 bases, leaving 10 bases between the germline ends. The CDR3 bases are TGCAGTGCTACTTTCGCGGGAAAACTGTTTTTT. Its translation: CSATFAGKLFF.

The rearrangement joins TRBV6-2 or TRBV6-3 to TRBJ2-7; weak D call: TRBD2 (5 bases). The CDR3 is made up of 13 amino acids. V lost 2 bases to trimming and J lost 4 bases, with 9 bases between them. CDR1 MNHEY and CDR2 SVGEGT come from the germline V gene. CDR3 coding DNA: TGTGCCAGCAGTTACGTCCAGCGGTACGAGCAGTACTTC. Protein product: CASSYVQRYEQYF.